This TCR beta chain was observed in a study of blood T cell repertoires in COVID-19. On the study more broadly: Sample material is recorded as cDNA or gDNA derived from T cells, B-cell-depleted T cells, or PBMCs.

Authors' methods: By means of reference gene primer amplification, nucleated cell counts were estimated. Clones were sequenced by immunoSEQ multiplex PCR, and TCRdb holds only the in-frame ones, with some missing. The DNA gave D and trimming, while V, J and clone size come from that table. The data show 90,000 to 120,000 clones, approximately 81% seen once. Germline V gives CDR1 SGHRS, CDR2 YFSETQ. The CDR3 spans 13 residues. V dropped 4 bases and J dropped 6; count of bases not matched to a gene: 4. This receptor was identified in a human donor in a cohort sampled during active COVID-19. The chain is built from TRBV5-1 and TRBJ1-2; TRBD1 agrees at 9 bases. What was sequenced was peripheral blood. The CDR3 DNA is TGCGCCAGCAGCGGATGGACAGGGGATGGCTACACCTTC. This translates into CASSGWTGDGYTF.